One and the same sample provided the 8 T cell receptor beta chains below, sequenced in a study of response to subunit inactivated influenza vaccine. TCRdb re-called the RT-PCR reads through MiXCR, storing one row per CDR3 protein. Of 490,000 or so distinct CDR3 sequences in the sample, 6% to 9% were seen once. The sample here was PBMCs from blood, taken less than 30 months after vaccination. These receptors were collected from a man aged 50-75 years who received an inactivated influenza vaccine.

The J gene is TRBJ2-7, the V gene TRBV20-1, with a possible D match to TRBD1 (6 bases). Trimming left V 0 bases short and J 2 bases short, with 20 bases between. Germline V gene sequence: CDR1 DFQATT, CDR2 SNEGSKA (reference sequence). The CDR3 is 17 amino acids. This CDR3 is CSARDRHRNRATYEQYF. The DNA of the CDR3 is TGCAGTGCTAGAGATCGACATAGGAACAGGGCCACCTACGAGCAGTACTTC.

This clonotype was seen at least ten times. CDR3 nucleotides: TGTGCCAGCAGCTTAGATACGGAGGGGGCAAGCTCCTACGAGCAGTACTTC. Protein product: CASSLDTEGASSYEQYF. The genes are TRBV7-6 and TRBJ2-7, with D perhaps TRBD1 (7 bases). The length of the CDR3 is 17 residues. The germline V and J ends were trimmed by 1 base and 0 bases, with 16 bases remaining between them. CDR1 is SGHVS and CDR2 is FNYEAQ in the germline V gene.

This clonotype was counted ten times or more. This chain uses TRBV12-3 or TRBV12-4 with TRBJ2-1; D is ambiguous. Trimming shortened V by 6 bases and J by 8 bases, and 14 bases separated the two germline ends. CDR3 length: 13 amino acids. The CDR3 DNA is TGTGCCAGCAGCTCCAGTGGATTCGATGAGCAGTTCTTC. This gives the protein CASSSSGFDEQFF.

The chain employs TRBV18 and TRBJ1-3, with D possibly matching TRBD1 (5 bases). Germline CDR1 KGHSH, CDR2 LQKENI. Trimming pared 2 bases from V and 2 bases from J, leaving 7 bases between. The CDR3 is made up of 14 amino acids. CDR3 residues: CASSPMGPGNTIYF. Here the CDR3 DNA reads TGTGCCAGCTCACCAATGGGACCTGGAAACACCATATATTTT. The full variable domain, in which reference TRBV18 and TRBJ1-3 provide the parts outside the CDR3, is NAGVMQNPRHLVRRRGQEARLRCSPMKGHSHVYWYRQLPEEGLKFMVYLQKENIIDESGMPKERFSAEFPKEGPSILRIQQVVRGDSAAYFCASSPMGPGNTIYFGEGSWLTVV.

The chain combines TRBV5-1 with TRBJ2-7, with TRBD1 matching over 7 bases. V lost 5 bases, J lost 1 base, and 15 bases stayed unmatched. The germline V gene encodes CDR1 SGHRS and CDR2 YFSETQ. The CDR3 loop spans 17 amino acids. The CDR3 DNA is TGCGCCAGCAGACCGACAGGGAGCGGTGGGGTATCCTACGAGCAGTACTTC. Protein product: CASRPTGSGGVSYEQYF.

At least ten counts were recorded for this clonotype. The chain joins TRBV12-3 or TRBV12-4 to TRBJ2-1; TRBD1 is a possible D gene (6 bases). Trimming took off 5 bases at V and 15 bases at J, with 14 bases between the two ends. CDR3 length: 11 residues. Here the CDR3 DNA reads TGTGCCAGCAGTGCTGCAGGGGATCGGTTCTTC. Its protein is CASSAAGDRFF.

This clonotype was observed many times. The chain employs TRBV5-1 and TRBJ2-3, with a tentative D call TRBD2 (5 bases). Trimming removed 3 bases at V and 0 bases at J, with 11 bases between. The CDR3 runs to 15 residues. Germline V gene data show CDR1 as SGHRS and CDR2 as YFSETQ. The CDR3 bases are TGCGCCAGCAGCTCCCGGACTGTTAGCACAGATACGCAGTATTTT. It is translated as CASSSRTVSTDTQYF.

This clonotype was recorded many times. The chain combines TRBV12-3 or TRBV12-4 with TRBJ2-2, with 7 bases aligning to TRBD1. V trimming: 10 bases; J trimming: 0 bases; junction bases outside the gene matches: 8. The CDR3 covers 15 residues. The CDR3, as DNA: TGTGCCACCACTTCAGGGACAGCGAACACCGGGGAGCTGTTTTTT. Translated: CATTSGTANTGELFF.